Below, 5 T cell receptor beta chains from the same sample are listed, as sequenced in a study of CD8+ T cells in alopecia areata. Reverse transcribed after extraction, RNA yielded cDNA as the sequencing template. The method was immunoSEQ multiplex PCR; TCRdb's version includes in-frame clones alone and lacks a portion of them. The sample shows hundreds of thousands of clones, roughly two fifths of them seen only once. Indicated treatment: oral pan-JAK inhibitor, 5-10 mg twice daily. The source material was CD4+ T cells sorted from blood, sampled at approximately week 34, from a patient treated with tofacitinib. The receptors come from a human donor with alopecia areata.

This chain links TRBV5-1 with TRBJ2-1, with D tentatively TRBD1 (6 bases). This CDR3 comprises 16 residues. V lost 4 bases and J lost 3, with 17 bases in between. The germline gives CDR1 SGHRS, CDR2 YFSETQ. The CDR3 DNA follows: TGCGCCAGCAGCGTGAAAGGACAGCAGCTCTACAATGAGCAGTTCTTC. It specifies CASSVKGQQLYNEQFF. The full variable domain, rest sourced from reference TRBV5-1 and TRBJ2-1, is KAGVTQTPRYLIKTRGQQVTLSCSPISGHRSVSWYQQTPGQGLQFLFEYFSETQRNKGNFPGRFSGRQFSNSRSEMNVSTLELGDSALYLCASSVKGQQLYNEQFFGPGTRLTVL.

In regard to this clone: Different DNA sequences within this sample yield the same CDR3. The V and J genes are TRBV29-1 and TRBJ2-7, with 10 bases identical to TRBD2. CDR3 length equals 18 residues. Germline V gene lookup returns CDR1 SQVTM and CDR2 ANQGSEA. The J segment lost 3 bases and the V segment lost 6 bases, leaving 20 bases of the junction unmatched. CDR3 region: CSVPPTLAGVFGGYEQYF. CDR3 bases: TGCAGCGTCCCACCCACTCTAGCGGGAGTATTCGGAGGCTACGAGCAGTACTTC.

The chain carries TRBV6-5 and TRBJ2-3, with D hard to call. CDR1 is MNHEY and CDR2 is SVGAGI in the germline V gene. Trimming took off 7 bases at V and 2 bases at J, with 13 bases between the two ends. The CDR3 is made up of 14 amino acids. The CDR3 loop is CASTQLGNTDTQYF. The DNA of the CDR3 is TGTGCCAGCACCCAGCTAGGTAACACAGATACGCAGTATTTT.

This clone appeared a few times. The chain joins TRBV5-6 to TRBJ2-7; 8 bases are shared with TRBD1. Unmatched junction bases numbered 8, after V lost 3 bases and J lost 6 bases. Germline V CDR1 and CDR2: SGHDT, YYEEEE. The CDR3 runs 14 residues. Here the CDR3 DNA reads TGTGCCAGCAGCTGGCCGGGACAGGCAAGCGAGCAGTACTTC. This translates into CASSWPGQASEQYF.

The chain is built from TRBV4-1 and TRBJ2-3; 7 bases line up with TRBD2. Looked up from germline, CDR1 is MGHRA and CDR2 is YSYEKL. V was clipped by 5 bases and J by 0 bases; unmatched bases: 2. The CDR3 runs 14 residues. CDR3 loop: CASSGRGSTDTQYF. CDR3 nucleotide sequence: TGCGCCAGCAGCGGGCGGGGGAGCACAGATACGCAGTATTTT.